The clone carrying this T cell receptor (beta chain) appeared a few times. This record belongs to a study of cytomegalovirus exposure and HLA in healthy donors. Study context: Around 80 million unique TCRs from HLA-typed donors were held in an early data release.

With 60 Vbeta and 13 Jbeta primers, the PCR was carried out. Assay used: immunoSEQ multiplex PCR; TCRdb lists only in-frame clones, some missing. The sample lists around 130,000 clones, over 8% occurring once. CDR3 length: 21 residues. Trimming pared 2 bases from V and 0 bases from J, leaving 23 bases between. Looked up from germline, CDR1 is MRHNA and CDR2 is SNTAGT. Donors had nominal health at sampling but likely had unrecorded immune exposures. The origin of this receptor is a man between 35 and 55 years old in good health and CMV-seronegative. The J gene is TRBJ2-6, the V gene TRBV6-4; perhaps TRBD2 as D (6 bases). Sequencing was done on a sample of PBMCs. The CDR3 region has the DNA TGTGCCAGCAGTGACCATGAATCTCGGGGGTTGGGGCCCTCTGGGGCCAACGTCCTGACTTTC. The encoded protein is CASSDHESRGLGPSGANVLTF.